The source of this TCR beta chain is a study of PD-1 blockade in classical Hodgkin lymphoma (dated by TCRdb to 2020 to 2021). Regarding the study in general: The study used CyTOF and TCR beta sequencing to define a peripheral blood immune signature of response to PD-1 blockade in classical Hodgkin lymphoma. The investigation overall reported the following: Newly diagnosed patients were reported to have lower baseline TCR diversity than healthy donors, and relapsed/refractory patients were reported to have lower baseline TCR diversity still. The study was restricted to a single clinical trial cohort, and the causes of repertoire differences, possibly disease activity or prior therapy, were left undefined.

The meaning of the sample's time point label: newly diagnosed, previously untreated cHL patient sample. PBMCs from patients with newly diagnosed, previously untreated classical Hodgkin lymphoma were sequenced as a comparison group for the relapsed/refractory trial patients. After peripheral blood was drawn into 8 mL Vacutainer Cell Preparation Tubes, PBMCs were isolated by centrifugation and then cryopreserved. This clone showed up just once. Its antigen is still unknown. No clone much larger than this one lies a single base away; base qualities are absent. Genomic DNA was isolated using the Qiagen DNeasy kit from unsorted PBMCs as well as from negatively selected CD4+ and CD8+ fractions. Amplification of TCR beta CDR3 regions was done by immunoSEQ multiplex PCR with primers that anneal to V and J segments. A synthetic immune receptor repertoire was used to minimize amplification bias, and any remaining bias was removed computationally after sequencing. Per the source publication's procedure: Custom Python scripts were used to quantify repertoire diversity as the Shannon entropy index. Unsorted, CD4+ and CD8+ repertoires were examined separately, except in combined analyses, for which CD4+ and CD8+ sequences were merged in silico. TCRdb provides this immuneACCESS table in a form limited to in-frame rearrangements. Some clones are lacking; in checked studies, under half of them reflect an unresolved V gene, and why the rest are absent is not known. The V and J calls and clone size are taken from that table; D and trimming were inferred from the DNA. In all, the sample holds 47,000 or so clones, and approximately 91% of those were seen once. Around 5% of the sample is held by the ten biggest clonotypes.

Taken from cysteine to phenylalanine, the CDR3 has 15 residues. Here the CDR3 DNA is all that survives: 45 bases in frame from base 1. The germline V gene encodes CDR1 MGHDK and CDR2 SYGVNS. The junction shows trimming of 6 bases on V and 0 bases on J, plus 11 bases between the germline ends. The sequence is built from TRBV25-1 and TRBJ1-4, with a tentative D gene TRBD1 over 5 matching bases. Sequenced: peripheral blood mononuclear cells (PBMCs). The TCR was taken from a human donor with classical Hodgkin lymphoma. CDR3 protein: CASSEGLSTNEKLFF. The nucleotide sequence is TGTGCCAGCAGCGAGGGACTGTCAACTAATGAAAAACTGTTTTTT.